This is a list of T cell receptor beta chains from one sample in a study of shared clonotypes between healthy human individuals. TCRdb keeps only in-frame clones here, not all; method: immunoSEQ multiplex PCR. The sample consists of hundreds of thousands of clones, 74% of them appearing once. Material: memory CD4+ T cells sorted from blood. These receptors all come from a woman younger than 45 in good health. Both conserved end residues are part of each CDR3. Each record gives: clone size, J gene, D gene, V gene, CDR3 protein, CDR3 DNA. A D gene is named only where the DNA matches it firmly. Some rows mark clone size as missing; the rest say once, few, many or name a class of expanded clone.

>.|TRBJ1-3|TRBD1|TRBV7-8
CASSQIKGQRNTIYF
TGTGCCAGCAGCCAAATTAAGGGACAGAGAAACACCATATATTTT
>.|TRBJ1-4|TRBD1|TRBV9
CASSVDYRGNEKLFF
TGTGCCAGCAGCGTAGATTACAGGGGTAATGAAAAACTGTTTTTT
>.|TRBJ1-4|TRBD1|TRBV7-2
CASSPDRGEKLFF
TGTGCCAGCAGCCCGGACAGGGGTGAAAAACTGTTTTTT
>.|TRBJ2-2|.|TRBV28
CASSTVGELFF
TGTGCCAGCAGTACTGTAGGGGAGCTGTTTTTT
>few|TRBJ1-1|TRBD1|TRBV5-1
CASSLSTGAVEAFF
TGCGCCAGCAGCCTGTCTACAGGGGCCGTAGAAGCTTTCTTT
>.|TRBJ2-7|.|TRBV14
CASSQGNSYEQYF
TGTGCCAGCAGCCAAGGGAACTCCTACGAGCAGTACTTC
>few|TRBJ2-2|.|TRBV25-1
CASSATKNTGELFF
TGTGCCAGCAGTGCCACAAAGAACACCGGGGAGCTGTTTTTT
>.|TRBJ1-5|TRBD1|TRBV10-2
CASSPGTGGMSNQPQHF
TGCGCCAGCAGCCCCGGGACAGGGGGCATGAGCAATCAGCCCCAGCATTTT
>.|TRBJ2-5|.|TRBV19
CASSIGQTIQETQYF
TGTGCCAGTAGTATAGGCCAGACGATTCAAGAGACCCAGTACTTC
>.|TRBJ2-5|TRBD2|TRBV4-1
CASRPSGQETQYF
TGCGCCAGCAGGCCTAGCGGGCAAGAGACCCAGTACTTC
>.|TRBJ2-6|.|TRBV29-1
CSVGGDSGSGANVLTF
TGCAGCGTTGGGGGGGACAGTGGCTCTGGGGCCAACGTCCTGACTTTC
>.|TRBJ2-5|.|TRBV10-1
CASPPRAGEETQYF
TGCGCCAGCCCCCCGCGGGCCGGGGAAGAGACCCAGTACTTC
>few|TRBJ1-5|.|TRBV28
CASSLLFSIGQPQHF
TGTGCCAGCAGTTTATTATTTAGTATTGGTCAGCCCCAGCATTTT
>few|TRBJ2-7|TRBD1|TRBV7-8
CASSFTGTASYEQYF
TGTGCCAGCAGCTTTACCGGGACAGCCTCCTACGAGCAGTACTTC
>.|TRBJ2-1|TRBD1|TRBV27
CASSSYRGPTIRNEQFF
TGTGCCAGCAGTTCATACAGGGGGCCGACAATACGCAATGAGCAGTTCTTC
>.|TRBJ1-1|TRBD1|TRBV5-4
CASSFWDSEAFF
TGTGCCAGCAGCTTTTGGGACAGTGAAGCTTTCTTT
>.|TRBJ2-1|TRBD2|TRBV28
CASSPLTSGRPNEQFF
TGTGCCAGCAGTCCCCTCACTAGCGGGAGACCCAATGAGCAGTTCTTC
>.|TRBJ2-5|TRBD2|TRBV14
CASSQVAGVMETQYF
TGTGCCAGCAGCCAAGTGGCGGGAGTAATGGAGACCCAGTACTTC
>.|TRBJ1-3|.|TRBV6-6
CASSYGGNVGNTIYF
TGTGCCAGCAGTTACGGCGGCAACGTTGGAAACACCATATATTTT
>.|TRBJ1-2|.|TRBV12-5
CASGLSGGHYGYTF
TGTGCTAGTGGTTTGAGCGGGGGGCACTATGGCTACACCTTC
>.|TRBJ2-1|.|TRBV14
CASGGEQFF
TGTGCCAGCGGAGGTGAGCAGTTCTTC
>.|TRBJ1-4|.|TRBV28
CASSSRQMNEKLFF
TGTGCCAGCAGTAGTAGGCAGATGAATGAAAAACTGTTTTTT
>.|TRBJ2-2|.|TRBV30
CAWSPGGVNTGELFF
TGTGCCTGGAGCCCCGGAGGGGTAAACACCGGGGAGCTGTTTTTT
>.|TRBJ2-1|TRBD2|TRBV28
CASSLHRLEREAGEQFF
TGTGCCAGCAGTCTCCACCGGTTGGAGCGGGAGGCGGGTGAGCAGTTCTTC
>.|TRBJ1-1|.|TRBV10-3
CAISDQTMNTEAFF
TGTGCCATCAGTGATCAGACAATGAACACTGAAGCTTTCTTT
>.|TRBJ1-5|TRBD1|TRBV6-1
CASSDGQGGNQPQHF
TGTGCCAGCAGTGACGGACAGGGAGGCAATCAGCCCCAGCATTTT
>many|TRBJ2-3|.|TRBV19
CASSNPGDNTQYF
TGTGCCAGTAGTAATCCAGGGGATAATACGCAGTATTTT
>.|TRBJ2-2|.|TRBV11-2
CASSYWTANTGELFF
TGTGCCAGCAGCTACTGGACTGCTAACACCGGGGAGCTGTTTTTT
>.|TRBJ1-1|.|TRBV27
CASSQGSGRVNTEAFF
TGTGCCAGCAGTCAGGGGTCGGGGAGAGTGAACACTGAAGCTTTCTTT
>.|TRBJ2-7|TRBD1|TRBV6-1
CASSTQQGSYEQYF
TGTGCCAGCAGTACCCAACAGGGGAGCTACGAGCAGTACTTC
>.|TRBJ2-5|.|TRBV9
CASSPAGETQYF
TGTGCCAGCAGCCCCGCGGGAGAGACCCAGTACTTC
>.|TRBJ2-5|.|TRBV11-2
CASSRAGSPLQETQYF
TGTGCCAGCAGCCGCGCAGGGTCTCCCCTCCAAGAGACCCAGTACTTC
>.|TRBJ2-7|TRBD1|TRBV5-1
CASSVTGTDIYEQYF
TGCGCCAGCAGCGTCACCGGGACAGATATATACGAGCAGTACTTC
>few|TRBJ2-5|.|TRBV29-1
CSVGDSWSGETQYF
TGCAGCGTGGGGGACAGTTGGAGCGGGGAGACCCAGTACTTC
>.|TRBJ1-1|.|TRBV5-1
CASSLGADTEAFF
TGCGCCAGCAGCTTAGGGGCGGACACTGAAGCTTTCTTT
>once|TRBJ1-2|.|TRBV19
CASSAAGAYGYTF
TGTGCCAGTAGTGCTGCCGGGGCCTATGGCTACACCTTC
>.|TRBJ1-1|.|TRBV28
CASSSHTGFSTEAFF
TGTGCCAGCAGTTCCCACACAGGGTTTTCCACTGAAGCTTTCTTT
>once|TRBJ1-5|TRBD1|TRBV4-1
CASSLWDSANQPQHF
TGCGCCAGCAGCCTATGGGACAGCGCCAATCAGCCCCAGCATTTT
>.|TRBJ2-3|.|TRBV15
CATSRDWGKVLDTQYF
TGTGCCACCAGCAGAGATTGGGGGAAAGTCCTGGATACGCAGTATTTT
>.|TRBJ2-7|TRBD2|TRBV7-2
CASSAPGLAGYNEQYF
TGTGCCAGCAGCGCACCAGGATTAGCGGGGTATAACGAGCAGTACTTC
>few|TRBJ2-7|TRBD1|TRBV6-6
CASRKDRTNSYEQYF
TGTGCCAGCAGAAAGGACAGGACCAACTCCTACGAGCAGTACTTC
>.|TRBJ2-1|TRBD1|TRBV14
CASSSQLPGQGPHEQFF
TGTGCCAGCAGCTCCCAGCTACCGGGACAGGGTCCCCATGAGCAGTTCTTC
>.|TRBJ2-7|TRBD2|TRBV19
CASSVGLAAPYEQYF
TGTGCCAGTAGTGTGGGACTAGCGGCTCCCTACGAGCAGTACTTC
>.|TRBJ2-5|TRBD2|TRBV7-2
CASSSTSGTETQYF
TGTGCCAGCAGTTCAACTAGCGGGACTGAGACCCAGTACTTC
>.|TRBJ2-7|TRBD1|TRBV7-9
CASRQTGDNEQYF
TGTGCCAGCAGGCAGACAGGGGATAACGAGCAGTACTTC
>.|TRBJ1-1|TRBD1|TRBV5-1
CASRVQGETEAFF
TGCGCCAGCAGGGTACAGGGGGAAACTGAAGCTTTCTTT
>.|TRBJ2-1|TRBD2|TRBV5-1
CASSPGLDFTSHEQFF
TGCGCCAGCAGCCCTGGACTAGATTTTACGTCCCATGAGCAGTTCTTC
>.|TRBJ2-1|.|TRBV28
CASSATWGYEQFF
TGTGCCAGCAGCGCCACGTGGGGCTATGAGCAGTTCTTC
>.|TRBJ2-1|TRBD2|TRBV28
CASRPRTSGYNEQFF
TGTGCCAGCAGACCTCGGACTAGCGGTTACAATGAGCAGTTCTTC
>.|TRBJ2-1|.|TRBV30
CAWRRGWRGPKNEQFF
TGTGCCTGGAGGAGGGGGTGGAGGGGTCCCAAGAATGAGCAGTTCTTC
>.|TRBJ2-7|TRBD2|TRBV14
CASSRPTSGRYEQYF
TGTGCCAGCAGCCGCCCCACTAGCGGGAGATACGAGCAGTACTTC
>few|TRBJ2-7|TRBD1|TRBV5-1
CASSWGGTGAYEQYF
TGCGCCAGCAGTTGGGGAGGGACAGGGGCCTACGAGCAGTACTTC
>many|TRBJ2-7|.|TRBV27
CASSFSQGPYEQYF
TGTGCCAGCAGTTTTTCACAGGGTCCCTACGAGCAGTACTTC
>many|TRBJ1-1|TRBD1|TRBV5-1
CASSLAGTGGYTEAFF
TGCGCCAGCAGCTTAGCCGGGACAGGGGGTTACACTGAAGCTTTCTTT
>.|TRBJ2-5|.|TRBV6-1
CASVIHSQETQYF
TGTGCCAGTGTAATCCACAGCCAAGAGACCCAGTACTTC
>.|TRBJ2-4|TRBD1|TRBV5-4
CASSRDRDYGNIQYF
TGTGCCAGCAGCCGCGACAGGGATTATGGAAACATTCAGTACTTC
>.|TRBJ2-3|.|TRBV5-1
CASSFGQIGSRGTDTQYF
TGCGCCAGCAGCTTCGGACAGATCGGTAGTAGGGGCACAGATACGCAGTATTTT
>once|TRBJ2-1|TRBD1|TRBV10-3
CAISSGTGYNEQFF
TGTGCCATCAGCTCCGGGACAGGGTACAATGAGCAGTTCTTC
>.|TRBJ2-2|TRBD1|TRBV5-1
CASSSRQGTTGELFF
TGCGCCAGCAGCTCAAGACAGGGGACCACCGGGGAGCTGTTTTTT
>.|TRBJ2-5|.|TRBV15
CATSRYGTEETQYF
TGTGCCACCAGCAGATACGGGACCGAAGAGACCCAGTACTTC